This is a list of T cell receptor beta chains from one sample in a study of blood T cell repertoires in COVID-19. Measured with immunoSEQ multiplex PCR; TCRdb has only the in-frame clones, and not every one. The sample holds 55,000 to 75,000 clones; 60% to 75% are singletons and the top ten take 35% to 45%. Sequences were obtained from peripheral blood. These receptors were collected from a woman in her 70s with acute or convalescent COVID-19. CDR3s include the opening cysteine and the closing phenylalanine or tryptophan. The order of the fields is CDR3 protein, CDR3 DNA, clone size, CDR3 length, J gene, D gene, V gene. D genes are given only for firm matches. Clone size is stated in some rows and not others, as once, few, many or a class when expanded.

CDR3 protein: CASSQQINTEAFF
CDR3 DNA: TGTGCCAGCAGTCAACAGATCAACACTGAAGCTTTCTTT
clone size: once
CDR3 length: 13
J gene: TRBJ1-1
D gene: -
V gene: TRBV7-2

CDR3 protein: CASSPGGSGANVLTF
CDR3 DNA: TGTGCCAGCAGTCCAGGGGGTTCTGGGGCCAACGTCCTGACTTTC
clone size: -
CDR3 length: 15
J gene: TRBJ2-6
D gene: TRBD1
V gene: TRBV2

CDR3 protein: CASSQVLGLSIYTF
CDR3 DNA: TGCGCCAGCAGCCAAGTTTTGGGACTGTCTATCTACACCTTC
clone size: -
CDR3 length: 14
J gene: TRBJ1-2
D gene: -
V gene: TRBV4-3

CDR3 protein: CASSIGENYGYTF
CDR3 DNA: TGTGCCAGCAGTATCGGGGAAAACTATGGCTACACCTTC
clone size: -
CDR3 length: 13
J gene: TRBJ1-2
D gene: -
V gene: TRBV28

CDR3 protein: CASSPGTGHYEQYF
CDR3 DNA: TGTGCCAGCAGTCCTGGGACAGGACATTACGAGCAGTACTTC
clone size: -
CDR3 length: 14
J gene: TRBJ2-7
D gene: TRBD1
V gene: TRBV5-4

CDR3 protein: CASSRGGGLYEQYF
CDR3 DNA: TGTGCCAGCAGCCGCGGGGGGGGCCTATACGAGCAGTACTTC
clone size: -
CDR3 length: 14
J gene: TRBJ2-7
D gene: TRBD2
V gene: TRBV6-2/TRBV6-3

CDR3 protein: CAWSPGTGPSPLHF
CDR3 DNA: TGTGCCTGGAGTCCCGGGACAGGGCCTTCACCCCTCCACTTT
clone size: -
CDR3 length: 14
J gene: TRBJ1-6
D gene: TRBD1
V gene: TRBV30

CDR3 protein: CASSGSEGTNEKLFF
CDR3 DNA: TGTGCCAGCAGCGGATCCGAGGGAACTAATGAAAAACTGTTTTTT
clone size: -
CDR3 length: 15
J gene: TRBJ1-4
D gene: -
V gene: TRBV9

CDR3 protein: CASRWDRGRNEQFF
CDR3 DNA: TGTGCCAGCAGGTGGGACAGGGGGCGTAATGAGCAGTTCTTC
clone size: -
CDR3 length: 14
J gene: TRBJ2-1
D gene: TRBD1
V gene: TRBV28

CDR3 protein: CASSRTGWVAEAFF
CDR3 DNA: TGTGCCAGCAGCCGGACAGGGTGGGTAGCTGAAGCTTTCTTT
clone size: -
CDR3 length: 14
J gene: TRBJ1-1
D gene: TRBD1
V gene: TRBV27

CDR3 protein: CATSREQNSPLHF
CDR3 DNA: TGTGCCACCAGCAGAGAACAAAATTCACCCCTCCACTTT
clone size: -
CDR3 length: 13
J gene: TRBJ1-6
D gene: -
V gene: TRBV15

CDR3 protein: CASSSGSAIGEQYF
CDR3 DNA: TGTGCCAGCAGCTCGGGGTCAGCCATAGGGGAGCAGTACTTC
clone size: -
CDR3 length: 14
J gene: TRBJ2-7
D gene: -
V gene: TRBV7-6

CDR3 protein: CATSRGRQSSYEQYF
CDR3 DNA: TGTGCCACCAGCAGAGGACGACAGAGCTCCTACGAGCAGTACTTC
clone size: -
CDR3 length: 15
J gene: TRBJ2-7
D gene: -
V gene: TRBV15

CDR3 protein: CSVGGTGNTEAFF
CDR3 DNA: TGCAGCGTTGGGGGGACAGGGAACACTGAAGCTTTCTTT
clone size: -
CDR3 length: 13
J gene: TRBJ1-1
D gene: TRBD1
V gene: TRBV29-1

CDR3 protein: CASSLRTGDSPLHF
CDR3 DNA: TGTGCCAGCAGCTTAAGGACAGGCGATTCACCCCTCCACTTT
clone size: -
CDR3 length: 14
J gene: TRBJ1-6
D gene: TRBD1
V gene: TRBV7-8

CDR3 protein: CASSLSGGANTQYF
CDR3 DNA: TGTGCCAGCAGCCTCAGCGGGGGGGCAAATACGCAGTATTTT
clone size: once
CDR3 length: 14
J gene: TRBJ2-3
D gene: TRBD2
V gene: TRBV3-1/TRBV3-2

CDR3 protein: CASRPDRGGEKLFF
CDR3 DNA: TGTGCCAGCAGACCTGACAGGGGAGGCGAAAAACTGTTTTTT
clone size: -
CDR3 length: 14
J gene: TRBJ1-4
D gene: TRBD1
V gene: TRBV7-8

CDR3 protein: CASSLSGISTEAFF
CDR3 DNA: TGTGCCAGCAGCTTGTCAGGGATAAGCACTGAAGCTTTCTTT
clone size: few
CDR3 length: 14
J gene: TRBJ1-1
D gene: -
V gene: TRBV7-3

CDR3 protein: CASSTGLAGADTQYF
CDR3 DNA: TGTGCCAGCAGCACGGGACTAGCGGGGGCAGATACGCAGTATTTT
clone size: -
CDR3 length: 15
J gene: TRBJ2-3
D gene: TRBD2
V gene: TRBV5-4

CDR3 protein: CASSPLYEQYF
CDR3 DNA: TGCGCCAGCAGCCCCCTCTACGAGCAGTACTTC
clone size: -
CDR3 length: 11
J gene: TRBJ2-7
D gene: -
V gene: TRBV5-1

CDR3 protein: CASSLASIYGYTF
CDR3 DNA: TGTGCCAGCAGCTTAGCCAGTATATATGGCTACACCTTC
clone size: -
CDR3 length: 13
J gene: TRBJ1-2
D gene: -
V gene: TRBV13

CDR3 protein: CAISEGDKHYNEQFF
CDR3 DNA: TGTGCCATCAGTGAGGGGGACAAGCACTACAATGAGCAGTTCTTC
clone size: -
CDR3 length: 15
J gene: TRBJ2-1
D gene: -
V gene: TRBV10-3

CDR3 protein: CASRRQGRSYNSPLHF
CDR3 DNA: TGTGCCAGCAGACGACAGGGAAGGAGCTATAATTCACCCCTCCACTTT
clone size: once
CDR3 length: 16
J gene: TRBJ1-6
D gene: TRBD1
V gene: TRBV6-6

CDR3 protein: CASSPADVRGQPQHF
CDR3 DNA: TGTGCCAGTAGTCCGGCGGACGTACGGGGTCAGCCCCAGCATTTT
clone size: -
CDR3 length: 15
J gene: TRBJ1-5
D gene: -
V gene: TRBV19

CDR3 protein: CASSRREGQGNSPLHF
CDR3 DNA: TGTGCCAGCAGCCGCCGGGAGGGACAGGGGAATTCACCCCTCCACTTT
clone size: -
CDR3 length: 16
J gene: TRBJ1-6
D gene: TRBD1
V gene: TRBV3-1/TRBV3-2

CDR3 protein: CASSPGPRNTIYF
CDR3 DNA: TGTGCCAGCAGCCCGGGTCCACGAAACACCATATATTTT
clone size: -
CDR3 length: 13
J gene: TRBJ1-3
D gene: -
V gene: TRBV3-1/TRBV3-2

CDR3 protein: CASRSTGYTEAFF
CDR3 DNA: TGCGCCAGCAGGTCCACAGGGTACACTGAAGCTTTCTTT
clone size: -
CDR3 length: 13
J gene: TRBJ1-1
D gene: -
V gene: TRBV5-1

CDR3 protein: CATSERASYNEQFF
CDR3 DNA: TGTGCCACCAGTGAGAGGGCCTCCTACAATGAGCAGTTCTTC
clone size: -
CDR3 length: 14
J gene: TRBJ2-1
D gene: -
V gene: TRBV24-1

CDR3 protein: CASNGQASPLHF
CDR3 DNA: TGTGCCAGCAATGGACAGGCTTCACCCCTCCACTTT
clone size: -
CDR3 length: 12
J gene: TRBJ1-6
D gene: TRBD1
V gene: TRBV6-5

CDR3 protein: CASKGTVANYGYTF
CDR3 DNA: TGTGCCAGCAAAGGGACAGTTGCTAACTATGGCTACACCTTC
clone size: -
CDR3 length: 14
J gene: TRBJ1-2
D gene: TRBD1
V gene: TRBV6-6

CDR3 protein: CASRSDIANTGELFF
CDR3 DNA: TGTGCCAGCAGATCCGACATAGCGAACACCGGGGAGCTGTTTTTT
clone size: many
CDR3 length: 15
J gene: TRBJ2-2
D gene: -
V gene: TRBV7-8

CDR3 protein: CASRQPSTGELFF
CDR3 DNA: TGTGCCAGCAGACAGCCCTCCACCGGGGAGCTGTTTTTT
clone size: -
CDR3 length: 13
J gene: TRBJ2-2
D gene: -
V gene: TRBV6-5

CDR3 protein: CASSLGGYPNTGELFF
CDR3 DNA: TGTGCCAGCAGCTTAGGCGGCTACCCGAACACCGGGGAGCTGTTTTTT
clone size: once
CDR3 length: 16
J gene: TRBJ2-2
D gene: -
V gene: TRBV7-2

CDR3 protein: CASSPGRGSTGELFF
CDR3 DNA: TGTGCCAGCAGCCCAGGGCGGGGGTCCACCGGGGAGCTGTTTTTT
clone size: once
CDR3 length: 15
J gene: TRBJ2-2
D gene: TRBD2
V gene: TRBV11-3

CDR3 protein: CASSLFRTSGSSYEQYF
CDR3 DNA: TGTGCCAGCAGCCTTTTTCGGACTAGCGGGAGCTCCTACGAGCAGTACTTC
clone size: -
CDR3 length: 17
J gene: TRBJ2-7
D gene: TRBD2
V gene: TRBV9

CDR3 protein: CASSLQGQMNTEAFF
CDR3 DNA: TGTGCCAGCAGTCTACAGGGACAGATGAACACTGAAGCTTTCTTT
clone size: -
CDR3 length: 15
J gene: TRBJ1-1
D gene: TRBD1
V gene: TRBV6-5

CDR3 protein: CASSPFYLSYEQYF
CDR3 DNA: TGTGCCAGCAGCCCCTTTTATCTCTCCTACGAGCAGTACTTC
clone size: few
CDR3 length: 14
J gene: TRBJ2-7
D gene: -
V gene: TRBV28